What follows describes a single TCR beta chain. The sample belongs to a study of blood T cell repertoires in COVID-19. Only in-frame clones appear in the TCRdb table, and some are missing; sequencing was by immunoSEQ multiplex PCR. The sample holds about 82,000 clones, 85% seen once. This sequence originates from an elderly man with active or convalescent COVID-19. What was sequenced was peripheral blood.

The CDR3 sequence is CASSPSRGWTGELFF. As DNA, the CDR3 is TGTGCCAGCAGCCCCTCAAGGGGGTGGACCGGGGAGCTGTTTTTT. The rearrangement uses TRBV5-5 and TRBJ2-2; possible D gene TRBD1, 6 bases. This CDR3 has 15 residues. V lost 4 bases to trimming and J lost 5 bases, with 15 bases between them. CDR1 is SGHKS and CDR2 is YYEKEE in the germline V gene (reference sequence).